These 7 T cell receptor beta chains were sequenced from one sample in a study of tissue T cells after allogeneic stem cell transplantation. As to time point: mouse harvest day 14 after allogeneic transplant. The graft held 10^6 splenic CD5+ T cells and 10^7 T-cell-depleted bone marrow cells. TCRdb's copy holds only in-frame clones and misses some; the assay was immunoSEQ multiplex PCR. The sample yields about 1,000 clones, approximately 45% seen once. The specimen was spleen. The receptors originated from a female BALB/c mouse given C57BL/6 T cells with graft-versus-host disease after an allogeneic hematopoietic cell transplant.

This clone was observed a few times. The genes and germline here are from mouse. The read terminates 1 residue ahead of where the CDR3 ends, so the germline J gene completes it. The V call is TRBV13-3, the J call TRBJ2-1; 9 positions agree with TRBD2. This CDR3 is built from 14 residues. Germline V gives CDR1 NNHDY, CDR2 SYVADS. With 5 bases clipped from V and 3 bases from J, the junction kept 3 bases outside the gene matches. CDR3 DNA (partial): TGTGCCAGCAGAGGCTGGGGGGGCTATGCTGAGCAGTTC. This gives the protein CASRGWGGYAEQF. The complete CDR3 reads CASRGWGGYAEQFF.

Comments on this clone: The genes are named according to mouse. From the germline J gene comes the end of the CDR3, since the read stops 1 residue before it. The same CDR3 arises from other DNA sequences in this sample as well. The chain joins TRBV2 to TRBJ2-7; 8 bases are shared with TRBD2. From germline, CDR1 is LGHNA and CDR2 YSYQKL. The CDR3 is 14 residues long. Losses at the gene ends were 1 base for V and 7 bases for J; bases not matched to a gene: 6. CDR3 residues: CASSQVGGAGEQYF. The covered CDR3 bases are TGTGCCAGCAGCCAAGTGGGGGGGGCGGGGGAACAGTAC.

Comment on this clone: Germline and genes: mouse. The read ends 1 residue early relative to the CDR3; the germline J gene fills the gap. This chain links TRBV26 with TRBJ2-7, with D unclear. This CDR3 is built from 12 residues. Trimming cost V 6 bases and J 4 bases, with 10 bases left between them. The V gene's germline CDR1 is KGHPV and CDR2 FQNQEV (reference sequence). CDR3 DNA (partial): TGTGCCAGCAGCCTCGACAAATATGAACAGTAC. Protein product: CASSLDKYEQY. The whole CDR3 is CASSLDKYEQYF.

Judged by abundance, this clone is large. The gene names given are mouse names. The observed sequence ends 1 residue before the CDR3 terminus, with the missing tail filled in from the germline J gene. This chain uses TRBV20 with TRBJ2-7, with a possible D match to TRBD1 (6 bases). V shed 1 base and J shed 4 bases, with 8 bases lying between them. From germline, CDR1 is GFQATS and CDR2 STVNSAI. The CDR3 has 12 amino acids. This CDR3 reads CGARGDTYEQYF. The CDR3 bases that were read are TGTGGTGCTAGGGGGGACACATATGAACAGTAC.

Concerning this clone itself: The junction differs from germline at one of its ends, possibly a read error. Gene names are the mouse ones. The sequence runs out 1 residue before the end of the CDR3; the remainder is reconstructed from the germline J gene. This sequence joins TRBV3 and TRBJ2-1; 10 nucleotides match TRBD2. CDR1 is SNHLY, CDR2 FYNGKV, per germline (reference sequence). The CDR3 covers 15 residues. The covered CDR3 bases are TGTGCCAGCACCTTAGGACTGGGGGTCTATGCTGCGCAGTTC. The encoded protein is CASTLGLGVYAAQF. The whole CDR3 reads CASTLGLGVYAAQFF.

Concerning this clone itself: All gene names here are mouse names. The observed sequence ends 1 residue before the CDR3 terminus, with the missing tail filled in from the germline J gene. The chain couples TRBV4 to TRBJ1-1, with unresolved D. Germline loops: CDR1 LGHDT, CDR2 YNNKQL (reference sequence). This CDR3 is 13 amino acids long. V was shortened by 3 bases and J by 1 base, with 6 bases between the two germline ends. The sequenced CDR3 bases are TGTGCCAGCAGCTACCAGAAAAACACAGAAGTCTTC. Translated: CASSYQKNTEVF. The full CDR3 protein is CASSYQKNTEVFF.

This clone has more than one count but fewer than ten. Germline and genes: mouse. The sequence runs out 1 residue before the end of the CDR3; the remainder is reconstructed from the germline J gene. The chain uses TRBV26 and TRBJ2-7; 12 bases are a match to TRBD2. In germline, CDR1 is KGHPV, CDR2 FQNQEV (reference sequence). This CDR3 has 15 amino acids. V lost 4 bases and J lost 4; bases outside the gene matches: 5. CDR3 bases read: TGTGCCAGCAGTCCCCGGACTGGGGGGGGGTATGAACAGTAC. Amino acid sequence: CASSPRTGGGYEQY. The complete CDR3 sequence is CASSPRTGGGYEQYF. Full variable domain (missing parts from reference TRBV26 and TRBJ2-7): NSKVIQTPRYLVKGQGQKAKMRCIPEKGHPVVFWYQQNKNNEFKFLINFQNQEVLQQIDMTEKRFSAECPSNSPCSLEIQSSEAGDSALYLCASSPRTGGGYEQYFGPGTRLTVL.